The 16 T cell receptor beta chains given below trace back to one sample, sequenced in a study of blood T cell repertoires in COVID-19. TCRdb's copy holds only in-frame clones and misses some; the assay was immunoSEQ multiplex PCR. The repertoire includes approximately 120,000 clones, approximately 80% of them detected once, and over 9.5% sits in the top ten. Sample: peripheral blood. These receptor sequences come from a human donor in a cohort sampled during active COVID-19.

This clone has only a few counts. V and J are TRBV30 and TRBJ2-3; tentatively, D is TRBD1 (6 bases). The germline V gene has CDR1 GTSNPN and CDR2 SVGIG (reference sequence). The CDR3 has 16 amino acids. The ends were cut back, 2 bases at V and 3 bases at J, with 18 bases in the middle. CDR3 nucleotide sequence: TGTGCCTGGAGTTTGGGTCAGGGGATTGGGACAGATACGCAGTATTTT. It yields the protein CAWSLGQGIGTDTQYF.

V is TRBV30 and J is TRBJ1-1, with no clear D. Germline values: CDR1 GTSNPN, CDR2 SVGIG (reference sequence). Trimming left V 6 bases short and J 0 bases short, with 5 bases between. The CDR3 is 11 amino acids. The CDR3 region is CACIMNTEAFF. Here the CDR3 DNA reads TGTGCCTGTATAATGAACACTGAAGCTTTCTTT.

There are a few counts of this clone. This chain links TRBV19 with TRBJ2-6; 7 bases fit TRBD1. The V and J ends lost 6 bases and 2 bases, in that order; junction bases with no gene match: 4. The length of the CDR3 is 15 residues. Looked up from germline, CDR1 is LNHDA and CDR2 is SQIVND (reference sequence). The CDR3 nucleotides are TGTGCCAGTAGGACAGGGATGACTGGGGCCAACGTCCTGACTTTC. Translated: CASRTGMTGANVLTF.

The CDR3, as DNA: TGTGCCAGTAGTATATTTAACTGGAGGAGGGACGGCGGCTACACCTTC. Encoded protein: CASSIFNWRRDGGYTF. The chain combines TRBV19 with TRBJ1-2; D may be TRBD1 (5 bases). The CDR3 loop spans 16 amino acids. V was cut by 2 bases and J by 8 bases, with 21 bases left in between. CDR1 and CDR2 from the germline V gene are LNHDA and SQIVND (reference sequence).

The rearrangement joins TRBV5-1 to TRBJ1-1, with 7 bases identical to TRBD1. CDR1 is SGHRS and CDR2 is YFSETQ in the germline V gene. Trimming cost V 4 bases and J 4 bases; bases outside gene matches: 4. There are 13 residues in the CDR3. This CDR3 is CASSPGQPTEAFF. Here the CDR3 DNA reads TGCGCCAGCAGCCCGGGACAGCCCACTGAAGCTTTCTTT.

V gene TRBV5-1 combines with J gene TRBJ2-1; 8 positions match TRBD1. This CDR3 region has 18 residues. Germline V gene data show CDR1 as SGHRS and CDR2 as YFSETQ. J lost 5 bases, V lost 0 bases, and 13 bases had no gene match. The CDR3 reads CASSLAGTGGVPHNEQFF. CDR3 in DNA: TGCGCCAGCAGCTTGGCGGGCACAGGGGGTGTCCCACACAATGAGCAGTTCTTC.

This chain uses TRBV24-1 with TRBJ2-5; 13 positions match TRBD2. Germline CDR1 and CDR2: KGHDR and SFDVKD. J gave up 3 bases and V 7 bases, and 7 bases lay outside the gene matches. The CDR3 covers 16 residues. DNA for the CDR3: TGTGCCACCAGATCCTCCGGGACTAGCGGGAAAGAGACCCAGTACTTC. Translation: CATRSSGTSGKETQYF.

The chain employs TRBV6-5 and TRBJ2-7; TRBD1 matches 7 bases. The V and J ends lost 6 bases and 1 base, in that order; junction bases with no gene match: 3. Looked up from germline, CDR1 is MNHEY and CDR2 is SVGAGI. This CDR3 contains 13 residues. This CDR3 is CASRETGSYEQYF. CDR3 DNA sequence: TGTGCCAGCAGGGAGACAGGGTCCTACGAGCAGTACTTC.

V usage is TRBV6-5 and J usage is TRBJ2-1; 7 bases map to TRBD2. The CDR3 loop spans 14 amino acids. Germline lookup yields CDR1 MNHEY and CDR2 SVGAGI. V gave up 6 bases and J gave up 7 bases; unmatched junction bases: 9. As DNA, the CDR3 is TGTGCCAGCAGCCCGGGCGGGAGAGGGAATGAGCAGTTCTTC. It translates to CASSPGGRGNEQFF.

About this clone itself: One junction end does not reproduce the germline sequence, and a read error may be involved. The genes are TRBV3-1 (or the pseudogene TRBV3-2) and TRBJ1-1, with D maybe TRBD1 (5 bases). The CDR3 covers 15 residues. In germline, CDR1 is LGHDT, CDR2 YNNKEL (reference sequence). In DNA, the CDR3 is TGTGCCAGCAGCAAAGAGGTCCGGGGGGATTCTGAAGCTTTCTTT. It specifies CASSKEVRGDSEAFF.

This clone has a handful of counts. The J gene is TRBJ1-1, the V gene TRBV9, with 8 bases identical to TRBD1. Trimming at V came to 4 bases and at J to 5 bases, leaving 16 bases not matched to a gene. CDR3 length: 17 amino acids. Germline loops: CDR1 SGDLS, CDR2 YYNGEE. This CDR3 is CASSRRPTGDPRTEAFF. The CDR3 coding sequence is TGTGCCAGCAGCCGTCGTCCGACAGGGGACCCAAGGACTGAAGCTTTCTTT.

Concerning this clone itself: This specimen includes other DNA sequences encoding the same CDR3. The rearrangement uses TRBV19 and TRBJ1-2, with 10 bases aligning to TRBD1. The CDR3 covers 15 residues. Germline CDR1 and CDR2: LNHDA and SQIVND (reference sequence). The V segment lost 7 bases and the J segment 3 bases; nucleotides outside the gene matches: 8. CDR3 sequence reads: CASTDPGQGYYGYTF. CDR3 sequence (DNA): TGTGCCAGTACCGACCCGGGACAGGGGTACTATGGCTACACCTTC.

This sequence joins TRBV5-6 and TRBJ1-1; TRBD1 might be the D (5 bases). Germline V gene lookup returns CDR1 SGHDT and CDR2 YYEEEE. The CDR3 spans 12 residues. V gave up 4 bases and J gave up 7 bases, with 11 bases separating them. CDR3 protein: CASSRQPFEAFF. CDR3 coding DNA: TGTGCCAGCAGCCGACAGCCATTTGAAGCTTTCTTT.

The chain couples TRBV7-9 to TRBJ2-1, with TRBD2 identical over 15 bases. The length of the CDR3 is 16 residues. V shed 1 base, J shed 6 bases, and the junction held 1 base outside the gene matches. Germline CDR1 reads SEHNR; CDR2 reads FQNEAQ (reference sequence). In nucleotides, the CDR3 is TGTGCCAGCAGCTTAGGGACTAGCGGGAGGGCCAATGAGCAGTTCTTC. It is translated as CASSLGTSGRANEQFF. The full variable domain, with the rest looked up from reference TRBV7-9 and TRBJ2-1, is DTGVSQNPRHKITKRGQNVTFRCDPISEHNRLYWYRQTLGQGPEFLTYFQNEAQLEKSRLLSDRFSAERPKGSFSTLEIQRTEQGDSAMYLCASSLGTSGRANEQFFGPGTRLTVL.

The chain recombines TRBV9 with TRBJ1-5, with D maybe TRBD1 (5 bases). This CDR3 has 16 amino acids. Per the germline V gene, CDR1 is SGDLS and CDR2 is YYNGEE. V lost 0 bases, J lost 3 bases, and 13 bases lay in between. The CDR3 sequence: CASSVGDRGFNQPQHF. The DNA for the CDR3 is TGTGCCAGCAGCGTAGGGGATAGGGGATTCAATCAGCCCCAGCATTTT.

The rearrangement joins TRBV28 to TRBJ1-2; tentatively, D is TRBD1 (6 bases). V was cut by 5 bases and J by 7 bases, with 14 bases left in between. The CDR3 extends over 13 amino acids. The V gene's germline CDR1 is MDHEN and CDR2 SYDVKM. The CDR3 region has the DNA TGTGCCAGCAGTGGACAGCTGAGGGGTGGCTACACCTTC. This sequence encodes CASSGQLRGGYTF.